Each of the 26 T cell receptor beta chains below was sequenced from the same sample in a study of T cells in Graves' hyperthyroidism and ophthalmopathy. What was amplified from RNA transcripts were TCR beta CDR3 regions. The TCR CDR3 first-round RT-PCR relied on the HTBI primer set. TCRdb recomputed calls from the multiplex PCR reads with MiXCR, one row per CDR3 protein. The sample includes 490,000 or so distinct CDR3 sequences, under 25% of them seen just once. The material sequenced was blood. All receptors derive from a woman aged 65 to 85 with Graves' ophthalmopathy.

A word on this clonotype: Since a much larger clone is just one base distant, this may be a read error. The chain links TRBV6-2 or TRBV6-3 to TRBJ2-3; TRBD2 is a possible D gene (6 bases). V gave up 7 bases and J gave up 5 bases, with 16 bases separating them. There are 14 residues in the CDR3. Per the germline V gene, CDR1 is MNHEY and CDR2 is SVGEGT. CDR3 in amino acids: CASTPRRGRDTQYF. CDR3 DNA: TGTGCCAGCACACCGAGGAGGGGAAGAGATACGCAGTATTTT.

V and J are TRBV19 and TRBJ2-5; the D gene could be TRBD1 or TRBD2 (5 bases each). The germline V and J ends were trimmed by 11 bases and 2 bases, with 18 bases remaining between them. CDR3 length: 14 amino acids. CDR1 LNHDA and CDR2 SQIVND come from the germline V gene (reference sequence). In DNA, the CDR3 is TGTGCCTCCTCAGAGAGGGACGGTCAAGAGACCCAGTACTTC. The encoded protein is CASSERDGQETQYF.

The chain employs TRBV12-3 or TRBV12-4 and TRBJ1-2; the D is unclear. V lost 4 bases, J lost 3 bases, and 12 bases lay in between. CDR3 length: 14 residues. The CDR3 DNA follows: TGTGCCAGCAGTTCCCTGAAGGGCTACTATGGCTACACCTTC. This sequence encodes CASSSLKGYYGYTF.

The chain links TRBV24-1 to TRBJ2-5; TRBD1 matches at 7 bases. The germline V gene has CDR1 KGHDR and CDR2 SFDVKD. Losses at the gene ends were 2 bases for V and 7 bases for J; bases not matched to a gene: 9. This CDR3 region has 15 residues. This CDR3 is CATSDSTGQLSTQYF. The DNA for the CDR3 is TGTGCCACCAGTGATTCCACGGGACAGCTCTCGACCCAGTACTTC.

This clonotype was seen more than once but under ten times. The chain is built from TRBV28 and TRBJ2-7; 9 nucleotides match TRBD2. J was trimmed by 3 bases and V by 3 bases; bases with no gene match: 3. Per the germline V gene, CDR1 is MDHEN and CDR2 is SYDVKM. This CDR3 has 14 residues. The CDR3 DNA is TGTGCCAGCAGTTTTGGCGGGAGGGGCTACGAGCAGTACTTC. Protein: CASSFGGRGYEQYF. The whole variable domain, filled in from reference TRBV28 and TRBJ2-7, reads DVKVTQSSRYLVKRTGEKVFLECVQDMDHENMFWYRQDPGLGLRLIYFSYDVKMKEKGDIPEGYSVSREKKERFSLILESASTNQTSMYLCASSFGGRGYEQYFGPGTRLTVT.

There are a few counts of this clonotype. This chain joins TRBV5-1 and TRBJ2-3; D is uncertain. This CDR3 region has 14 residues. V lost 4 bases and J lost 2, with 11 bases in between. Germline V CDR1 and CDR2: SGHRS, YFSETQ. CDR3 in amino acids: CASSRMATTDTQYF. Written as DNA, the CDR3 is TGCGCCAGCAGCCGGATGGCGACCACAGATACGCAGTATTTT. The full variable domain, in which reference TRBV5-1 and TRBJ2-3 provide the parts outside the CDR3, is KAGVTQTPRYLIKTRGQQVTLSCSPISGHRSVSWYQQTPGQGLQFLFEYFSETQRNKGNFPGRFSGRQFSNSRSEMNVSTLELGDSALYLCASSRMATTDTQYFGPGTRLTVL.

A few counts support this clonotype. The chain has TRBV5-1 and TRBJ1-4, with 8 nucleotides matching TRBD1. This CDR3 has 16 amino acids. Germline loops: CDR1 SGHRS, CDR2 YFSETQ. The junction had 5 bases not matched to a gene; V was cut back by 4 bases and J by 0 bases. The CDR3 bases are TGCGCCAGCAGCCCAGGACAGGGAACAACTAATGAAAAACTGTTTTTT. This codes for CASSPGQGTTNEKLFF.

The sample holds one count of this clonotype. This sequence joins TRBV4-3 and TRBJ2-7, with D perhaps being TRBD1 or TRBD2 (5 bases each). V lost 0 bases and J lost 2, with 14 bases in between. The CDR3 spans 16 residues. Germline CDR1 is LGHNA and CDR2 is YSLEER. The CDR3 DNA reads as TGCGCCAGCAGCCAAGATGGGGGTGGCGGCCCCTACGAGCAGTACTTC. Its translation is CASSQDGGGGPYEQYF.

On this clonotype itself: Since a much larger clone is just one base distant, this may be a read error. V gene TRBV7-9 combines with J gene TRBJ2-7; TRBD1 agrees at 9 bases. The trim removed 5 bases at V and 0 bases at J, leaving 2 bases unmatched. The CDR3 sequence is 14 residues long. Germline CDR1 and CDR2: SEHNR and FQNEAQ (reference sequence). The CDR3 bases are TGTGCCAGCAGCGGGACAGGGAGCTCCTACGAGCAGTACTTC. This translates into CASSGTGSSYEQYF.

This clonotype was found a few times. The genes are TRBV6-2 or TRBV6-3 and TRBJ1-1; TRBD1 is a possible D gene (5 bases). The CDR3 consists of 16 residues. Trimming took off 2 bases at V and 10 bases at J, with 23 bases between the two ends. Germline CDR1 is MNHEY and CDR2 is SVGEGT. Here the CDR3 reads CASSYRLRTGRRAAFF. CDR3 coding DNA: TGTGCCAGCAGTTACAGGTTGAGAACAGGACGAAGAGCAGCTTTCTTT.

The chain is built from TRBV5-1 and TRBJ1-1; possible D gene TRBD1, 5 bases. Germline V lookup: CDR1 SGHRS, CDR2 YFSETQ. V was trimmed by 4 bases and J by 5 bases, leaving 18 bases between them. The CDR3 consists of 15 residues. CDR3 region: CASSIGSGGRTEAFF. CDR3 DNA: TGCGCCAGCAGCATTGGGTCGGGGGGAAGGACTGAAGCTTTCTTT.

There are a few counts of this clonotype. The chain joins TRBV11-1 to TRBJ1-2; 8 nucleotides agree with TRBD1. V lost 5 bases, J lost 3 bases, and 2 bases stayed unmatched. The CDR3 loop spans 13 amino acids. Germline CDR1 SGHAT, CDR2 FQDESV (reference sequence). CDR3 amino acids: CASSGQGDYGYTF. CDR3 nucleotides: TGTGCCAGCAGCGGACAGGGCGACTATGGCTACACCTTC.

The J gene is TRBJ2-2, the V gene TRBV9; D gene unclear. This CDR3 is 15 amino acids long. The ends were cut back, 5 bases at V and 0 bases at J, with 11 bases in the middle. Germline CDR1 is SGDLS and CDR2 is YYNGEE. The CDR3 spells CASRLGLANTGELFF. The CDR3 DNA reads as TGTGCCAGCAGGCTAGGCCTGGCGAACACCGGGGAGCTGTTTTTT.

The V and J genes are TRBV5-6 and TRBJ1-1; 9 positions agree with TRBD1. With V trimmed by 0 bases and J by 6 bases, 6 bases remained unmatched. This CDR3 contains 15 residues. CDR1 and CDR2 (germline): SGHDT, YYEEEE. The CDR3 loop reads CASSLVPGQGPEAFF. CDR3 bases: TGTGCCAGCAGCTTGGTTCCGGGACAGGGACCTGAAGCTTTCTTT.

There are a few counts of this clonotype. The chain carries TRBV4-1 and TRBJ2-2; 7 positions match TRBD2. The CDR3 runs to 18 residues. Germline loops: CDR1 MGHRA, CDR2 YSYEKL. After removal of 0 bases from V and 0 bases from J, the junction contained 7 bases not matched to a gene. The CDR3 loop reads CASSQEGSLASNTGELFF. The CDR3, as DNA: TGCGCCAGCAGCCAAGAAGGGTCACTAGCGTCGAACACCGGGGAGCTGTTTTTT.

Concerning this clonotype itself: A read error may be the cause here, since a much bigger clone is one base away. The chain is built from TRBV12-3 or TRBV12-4 and TRBJ2-1; possibly TRBD2 for D (5 bases). The CDR3 contains 15 residues. The CDR3 region has the DNA TGTGTCAGCAGTTTAGCGCTGGACCCGGGCAATGAGCAGTTCTTC. Protein: CVSSLALDPGNEQFF.

This clonotype was found many times. CDR3 in amino acids: CASSLFLQPQHF. The CDR3 nucleotides read TGTGCCAGCAGTTTATTTCTTCAGCCCCAGCATTTT. This sequence joins TRBV28 and TRBJ1-5, with D unclear. V lost 1 base, J lost 6 bases, and 4 bases lay in between. There are 12 residues in the CDR3. Per germline, CDR1 MDHEN and CDR2 SYDVKM.

The table lists this clonotype with many counts. The V gene is TRBV7-2, the J gene TRBJ2-3, with TRBD1 matching over 8 bases. The germline V gene encodes CDR1 SGHTA and CDR2 FQGNSA. The CDR3 totals 13 residues. V lost 3 bases to trimming and J lost 4 bases; unmatched junction nucleotides: 0. The CDR3 protein is CASSLDRADTQYF. The CDR3 region has the DNA TGTGCCAGCAGCTTGGACAGGGCAGATACGCAGTATTTT.

This clonotype has a count of ten or more. The chain links TRBV18 to TRBJ1-1; D possibly corresponds to TRBD1 (5 bases). The CDR3 is made up of 14 amino acids. CDR1 and CDR2 from the germline V gene are KGHSH and LQKENI. V was trimmed by 5 bases and J by 1 base, leaving 11 bases between them. This chain's CDR3 is CASSSGPGNTEAFF. CDR3 DNA: TGTGCCAGCTCATCGGGGCCGGGGAACACTGAAGCTTTCTTT.

This chain connects TRBV20-1 to TRBJ1-2; TRBD1 aligns across 9 bases. Looked up from germline, CDR1 is DFQATT and CDR2 is SNEGSKA (reference sequence). The V segment lost 8 bases and the J segment 1 base; nucleotides outside the gene matches: 5. The CDR3 extends over 13 amino acids. In nucleotides, the CDR3 is TGCAGTCCGGGACAGGGACTTAACTATGGCTACACCTTC. Translation gives CSPGQGLNYGYTF.

The V and J genes are TRBV5-1 and TRBJ2-3; D is uncertain. The CDR3 runs 14 residues. Trimming took 5 bases from V and 4 from J, leaving 14 bases between them. Per germline, CDR1 SGHRS and CDR2 YFSETQ. CDR3 nucleotides: TGCGCCAGCAGTGTGGGGATGCAGTCAGATACGCAGTATTTT. Its protein product is CASSVGMQSDTQYF.

A few counts support this clonotype. V usage is TRBV28 and J usage is TRBJ1-5; no firm D call. The length of the CDR3 is 15 residues. The germline gives CDR1 MDHEN, CDR2 SYDVKM. V shed 6 bases and J shed 0 bases, with 12 bases lying between them. The CDR3 region is CASRPALGSNQPQHF. CDR3 DNA sequence: TGTGCCAGCAGACCGGCCCTTGGTAGCAATCAGCCCCAGCATTTT.

This clonotype was seen many times. The chain uses TRBV7-2 and TRBJ2-7, with 8 bases identical to TRBD2. Germline assignment: CDR1 SGHTA and CDR2 FQGNSA. The J segment lost 0 bases and the V segment lost 1 base, leaving 5 bases of the junction unmatched. The CDR3 is 16 residues long. CDR3 in amino acids: CASSLVGGGSSYEQYF. The CDR3 DNA reads TGTGCCAGCAGCTTAGTTGGCGGGGGGAGCTCCTACGAGCAGTACTTC.

The chain is built from TRBV15 and TRBJ2-1; TRBD1 matches at 9 bases. CDR1 and CDR2 from the germline V gene are LNHNV and YYDKDF (reference sequence). Trimming cost V 8 bases and J 3 bases; bases outside gene matches: 2. The CDR3 is made up of 13 amino acids. CDR3 residues: CATSGQGYNEQFF. The CDR3 DNA is TGTGCCACCTCGGGACAGGGCTACAATGAGCAGTTCTTC.

This clonotype was seen repeatedly, ten times or more. The V call is TRBV7-2, the J call TRBJ2-7; D tentatively fits TRBD1 or TRBD2 (5 bases each). This CDR3 has 14 amino acids. Germline CDR1 is SGHTA and CDR2 is FQGNSA. V lost 4 bases and J 6 bases, leaving 16 bases between the germline ends. Here the CDR3 DNA reads TGTGCCAGCAGCTCCCAACCGGGGACGGGCGAGCAGTACTTC. Its translation: CASSSQPGTGEQYF.

In its sample, this clonotype was seen a few times. The rearrangement joins TRBV6-5 to TRBJ2-2; D gene unclear. CDR1 MNHEY and CDR2 SVGAGI come from the germline V gene. This CDR3 has 16 residues. V lost 0 bases and J lost 3, with 11 bases in between. The DNA for the CDR3 is TGTGCCAGCAGTTACTCCTCCAGATCTTACACCGGGGAGCTGTTTTTT. This translates into CASSYSSRSYTGELFF.